The rows below give T cell receptor beta chains drawn from one sample of a study of blood T cells in healthy people across ages. TCRdb ran MiXCR on the 5' RACE reads and lists one entry per CDR3 protein. The sample lists about 2 million distinct CDR3 sequences; around 48% were seen once. Sequencing used blood. These TCRs come from a woman aged 40 to 50 in good health. Both conserved end residues are part of each CDR3. Each record gives: clone size, V gene, J gene, D gene, CDR3 DNA, CDR3 protein. A D gene is named only where the DNA matches it firmly. Clone size is not always given. Where it is, it says once, few, many or a class for expanded clones.

size: .
V: TRBV4-2
J: TRBJ2-6
D: .
DNA: TGTGCCAGCAGCCCGTGGGGAGACAGGGAGGCTGGGGCCAACGTCCTGACTTTC
CDR3: CASSPWGDREAGANVLTF

size: few
V: TRBV20-1
J: TRBJ2-1
D: .
DNA: TGCAGTGCTGGTTCCTGGGGTGAGCAGTTCTTC
CDR3: CSAGSWGEQFF

size: .
V: TRBV12-3/TRBV12-4
J: TRBJ2-7
D: .
DNA: TGTGCCAGCACCTTGGGGGGGACAGTCTCCTACGAGCAGTACTTC
CDR3: CASTLGGTVSYEQYF

size: .
V: TRBV29-1
J: TRBJ2-2
D: TRBD1
DNA: TGCAGCGTGCTAGGACAGGGGACTGCTTTCGCGCTGTTTTTT
CDR3: CSVLGQGTAFALFF

size: .
V: TRBV11-2
J: TRBJ2-4
D: TRBD1
DNA: TGTGCCAGCAGCTTACTAGCGACAGGGGCGGCCAAAAACATTCAGTACTTC
CDR3: CASSLLATGAAKNIQYF

size: .
V: TRBV6-1
J: TRBJ2-3
D: .
DNA: TGTGCCAGCAATCAGGGGCCTTTCCGTCGGGACACAGATACGCAGTATTTT
CDR3: CASNQGPFRRDTDTQYF

size: .
V: TRBV28
J: TRBJ1-4
D: .
DNA: TGTGCCAGCAGCCGGGATCGTAATAATGAAAAACTGTTTTTT
CDR3: CASSRDRNNEKLFF

size: .
V: TRBV5-1
J: TRBJ2-6
D: TRBD1
DNA: TGCGCCAGCACGGACAGGGGGCAACGGGCCAACGTCCTGACTTTC
CDR3: CASTDRGQRANVLTF

size: few
V: TRBV7-2
J: TRBJ2-5
D: TRBD1
DNA: TGTGCCAGCAGCCCGACAGGGGCGCGGAAAGAGACCCAGTACTTC
CDR3: CASSPTGARKETQYF

size: .
V: TRBV27
J: TRBJ1-1
D: .
DNA: TGTGCCAGCAGCGAAGTGTACACTGAAGCTTTCTTT
CDR3: CASSEVYTEAFF

size: .
V: TRBV4-2
J: TRBJ2-3
D: TRBD2
DNA: TGTGCCAGCAGCCAAGTGTCAGCGGGGGGGCAATTGGAAGATACGCAGTATTTT
CDR3: CASSQVSAGGQLEDTQYF

size: once
V: TRBV28
J: TRBJ2-7
D: .
DNA: TGTGCCAGCAGTATAAGAGGGGCGCTCCGGTCCGAGCAGTACTTC
CDR3: CASSIRGALRSEQYF

size: few
V: TRBV6-2/TRBV6-3
J: TRBJ2-3
D: .
DNA: TGTGCCAGCAGCTTGGACAGCTCAGGGCAAGATACGCAGTATTTT
CDR3: CASSLDSSGQDTQYF

size: few
V: TRBV4-2
J: TRBJ2-7
D: .
DNA: TGTGCCAGCAGCCAAGCCATCTCCTACGAGCAGTACTTC
CDR3: CASSQAISYEQYF

size: .
V: TRBV4-3
J: TRBJ2-6
D: .
DNA: TGCGCCAGCAGCCCGACAGGGACTGGGGCCGACGTCCTGACTTTC
CDR3: CASSPTGTGADVLTF

size: few
V: TRBV18
J: TRBJ2-5
D: TRBD1
DNA: TGTGCCAGCTCACCGACAGACAGGGGCGAACAAGAGACCCAGTACTTC
CDR3: CASSPTDRGEQETQYF

size: once
V: TRBV12-3/TRBV12-4
J: TRBJ2-6
D: .
DNA: TGTGCCAGCACCAATTTTAGATTCTCTGGGGCCAACGTCCTGACTTTC
CDR3: CASTNFRFSGANVLTF

size: few
V: TRBV4-1
J: TRBJ2-7
D: .
DNA: TGCGCCAGCAGCCAAGAGGGGGGAACCAACGAGCAGTACTTC
CDR3: CASSQEGGTNEQYF

size: .
V: TRBV7-2
J: TRBJ1-6
D: .
DNA: TGTGCCAGCAGCATCACAGTTCCAAATTCACCCCTCCACTTT
CDR3: CASSITVPNSPLHF

size: .
V: TRBV29-1
J: TRBJ2-3
D: TRBD2
DNA: TGCAGCGTTTCGACTAGCGGGGCCTTCACAGATACGCAGTATTTT
CDR3: CSVSTSGAFTDTQYF

size: .
V: TRBV15
J: TRBJ2-3
D: .
DNA: TGTGCCACCAGCAGAGATTCTATTGCGCGGAGGCCAGATACGCAGTATTTT
CDR3: CATSRDSIARRPDTQYF

size: .
V: TRBV7-2
J: TRBJ2-5
D: TRBD1
DNA: TGTGCCAGCAGCTCTATTGTGGGACAGGGGCCCAGGTCTGAGCAGTACTTC
CDR3: CASSSIVGQGPRSEQYF

size: .
V: TRBV7-2
J: TRBJ2-7
D: .
DNA: TGTGCCAGCAGCTTAGGTCCGGCTAGTACGTCGTACGAGCAGTACTTC
CDR3: CASSLGPASTSYEQYF

size: .
V: TRBV13
J: TRBJ2-5
D: .
DNA: TGTGCCAGCAGCTTCCCCCGACAAGAGACCCAGTACTTC
CDR3: CASSFPRQETQYF

size: .
V: TRBV29-1
J: TRBJ2-1
D: TRBD1
DNA: TGCAGCGTCGGGACAGGGGGCATGGATGAGCAGTTCTTC
CDR3: CSVGTGGMDEQFF

size: few
V: TRBV12-3/TRBV12-4
J: TRBJ2-1
D: .
DNA: TGTGCCAGCAGTTATGATGAGCAGTTCTTC
CDR3: CASSYDEQFF

size: .
V: TRBV27
J: TRBJ1-5
D: TRBD1
DNA: TGTGCCAGCAGTTTAGGGGGACAGGGCTTAAATCAGCCCCAGCATTTT
CDR3: CASSLGGQGLNQPQHF

size: .
V: TRBV4-1
J: TRBJ1-1
D: TRBD1
DNA: TGCGCCAGCAGCCGAGACCTCCAGGGGGCTGCTTTCTTT
CDR3: CASSRDLQGAAFF

size: few
V: TRBV20-1
J: TRBJ2-5
D: TRBD1
DNA: TGCAGTGCTACGCCGGGACAGGGTGGTAATGAGCAGTACTTC
CDR3: CSATPGQGGNEQYF

size: .
V: TRBV5-1
J: TRBJ2-4
D: TRBD1
DNA: TGCGCCAGCAGCCCCACGACCGGGACAGATAAAAACATTCAGTACTTC
CDR3: CASSPTTGTDKNIQYF

size: .
V: TRBV20-1
J: TRBJ1-1
D: .
DNA: TGCAGTGCTAGAGATGGGAGGGGTGACGATGAAGCTTTCTTT
CDR3: CSARDGRGDDEAFF